This TCR beta chain came from a study of blood T cell repertoires in COVID-19. The wider study: Sites in the United States, Italy and Spain provided acute and convalescent COVID-19 samples. T cells, B-cell-depleted T cells, or PBMCs provided the cDNA or gDNA that served as material.

By sample fraction, this clone is medium-sized. At the DNA level, this CDR3 is encoded by other sequences in the same sample as well. As originally analysed: Nucleated cell number was recorded as an estimate derived from reference gene primer amplification. Some clones are missing from TCRdb's copy, which holds only in-frame ones; the method was immunoSEQ multiplex PCR. V and J calls and clone size are those listed in that table; D and trimming were worked out from the DNA. The top ten clones hold around 9% of a sample with about 73,000 clones, 89% of them seen once. From germline, CDR1 is SGHRS and CDR2 YFSETQ. Trimming took 4 bases from V and 4 from J; bases not matched to a gene: 9. This CDR3 spans 15 amino acids.

The rearrangement links TRBV5-1 to TRBJ2-7; 9 positions match TRBD1. Sequencing was carried out using peripheral blood. The TCR was taken from a man older than 75 with acute or convalescent COVID-19. The CDR3 DNA reads TGCGCCAGCAGCCCCGGGGGGACAGGGACATACGAGCAGTACTTC. The encoded protein is CASSPGGTGTYEQYF.